The present TCR beta chain was sequenced within a study of blood T cell repertoires in COVID-19. Assay: immunoSEQ multiplex PCR; the TCRdb copy retains only in-frame clones and omits some. Seen here are 250,000 to 350,000 clones, roughly 80% observed once, and the top ten hold around 14%. The CDR3 is 13 amino acids. V gave up 6 bases and J gave up 1 base, with 9 bases separating them. Germline CDR1 reads MNHEY; CDR2 reads SVGAGI. This rearrangement joins TRBV6-5 to TRBJ1-1; D is perhaps TRBD1 (6 bases). This TCR was recovered from a person aged 65-85 years with COVID-19, enrolled during active disease. The material sequenced was peripheral blood. CDR3 in amino acids: CASRRTANTEAFF. CDR3 DNA sequence: TGTGCCAGCAGGCGGACAGCGAACACTGAAGCTTTCTTT.